This T cell receptor beta chain was recorded in a study of cytomegalovirus exposure and HLA in healthy donors. Germline values: CDR1 SEHNR, CDR2 FQNEAQ (reference sequence). The CDR3 spans 15 residues. Germline trimming cut 5 bases from V and 7 bases from J; bases unmatched to any gene: 9. Primers: 60 Vbeta forward and 13 Jbeta reverse. Sequencing was performed with immunoSEQ multiplex PCR; in TCRdb, only in-frame clones are kept and a portion is missing. The sample carries some 120,000 clones, around 75% recorded once. Points on this clone: Its antigen is currently unknown.

Study-wide points: Presence/absence analyses took donor sequencing depth as roughly uniform.

Sequencing was carried out using PBMCs. The clonotype comes from a woman aged 45-65 years in good health and CMV-seropositive. V gene TRBV7-9 combines with J gene TRBJ2-7; 12 positions match TRBD2. The CDR3 region is CASSPQDLAGGEQYF. For the CDR3, the DNA is TGTGCCAGCAGCCCCCAGGACCTAGCGGGGGGGGAGCAGTACTTC.